This entry concerns a single T cell receptor beta chain. What it binds is unknown. Other DNA sequences in the sample encode the same CDR3. Naive CD8 cells were CD45RO-negative, positively selected for CCR7, excluding terminally differentiated effector memory CD45RA+ cells. Looked up from germline, CDR1 is SQVTM and CDR2 is ANQGSEA. This CDR3 has 12 residues. V lost 2 bases and J lost 5, with 7 bases in between. Here immunoSEQ multiplex PCR was the method, and the copy in TCRdb shows in-frame clones only, minus some. In the table there are under 1 million clones, 90% to 97% of which are singletons. These data originate in a study of shared clonotypes between healthy human individuals. Overall study results and limits: Some naive CD4 clonotypes, roughly 4.5%, turned up in common across several donors.

Sequencing was done on a sample of naive CD8+ T cells sorted from blood. V gene TRBV29-1 combines with J gene TRBJ2-1; possibly TRBD1 for D (5 bases). The TCR sequence derives from a man aged 30 to 45 in good health. The CDR3 region has the DNA TGCAGCGTTGAAAGGGGCAACAATGAGCAGTTCTTC. Translating it yields CSVERGNNEQFF.